The sequence of this T cell receptor (beta chain) was determined in a study of blood T cell repertoires in COVID-19. Across the study: The samples span acute and convalescent COVID-19 from the United States, Italy and Spain. The analysed material was cDNA or gDNA that came from T cells, B-cell-depleted T cells, or PBMCs.

Per the original methods: Scientists estimated how many nucleated cells there were by amplifying reference gene primers. TCRdb's copy holds only in-frame clones and misses some; the assay was immunoSEQ multiplex PCR. V and J calls plus clone size are reproduced from that table; the DNA served to infer D and trimming. The data contain more than 300,000 clones, 86% of them singletons. The V gene's germline CDR1 is SGHRS and CDR2 YFSETQ. With 10 bases clipped from V and 5 bases from J, the junction kept 8 bases outside the gene matches. CDR3 length: 14 amino acids. The chain recombines TRBV5-1 with TRBJ2-5; 13 bases map to TRBD2. Sequenced sample: peripheral blood. The receptor was isolated from a woman aged 50 to 60 with acute or convalescent COVID-19. Here the CDR3 reads CAGSTSGRGETQYF. In DNA form, the CDR3 reads TGCGCCGGAAGCACTAGCGGGAGGGGCGAGACCCAGTACTTC. The entire variable domain, with the rest obtained from reference TRBV5-1 and TRBJ2-5, is as follows: KAGVTQTPRYLIKTRGQQVTLSCSPISGHRSVSWYQQTPGQGLQFLFEYFSETQRNKGNFPGRFSGRQFSNSRSEMNVSTLELGDSALYLCAGSTSGRGETQYFGPGTRLLVL.